This is a list of T cell receptor beta chains from one sample in a study of cytomegalovirus exposure and HLA in healthy donors. The assay was immunoSEQ multiplex PCR, and TCRdb's table has in-frame clones only and misses some. This sample has around 150,000 clones, with 80% to 85% found just once. The sequencing input was PBMCs. Receptors originate from a man aged 50 to 60 in good health and CMV-seropositive. CDR3s leave out the opening cysteine and the closing phenylalanine or tryptophan. Not all rows give a size; the values are once, few, many and, for expanded clones, a class.

J gene: TRBJ2-5; V gene: TRBV11-2; clone size: NA; CDR3 protein: ASSRAGGPRETQY
J gene: TRBJ1-6; V gene: TRBV6-5; clone size: NA; CDR3 protein: ASSSGTGGSSPLH
J gene: TRBJ2-7; V gene: TRBV5-1; clone size: NA; CDR3 protein: ASSLNRGTSYEQY
J gene: TRBJ1-5; V gene: TRBV6-5; clone size: NA; CDR3 protein: ASSYGQGSQPQH
J gene: TRBJ2-1; V gene: TRBV7-8; clone size: NA; CDR3 protein: ASSSREGLALGGEQF
J gene: TRBJ2-3; V gene: TRBV5-1; clone size: NA; CDR3 protein: ASSPRTGGTDTQY
J gene: TRBJ2-7; V gene: TRBV2; clone size: NA; CDR3 protein: ASMSPTYSYEQY
J gene: TRBJ2-1; V gene: TRBV4-1; clone size: NA; CDR3 protein: ASSPTQLAGGPYNEQF
J gene: TRBJ1-5; V gene: TRBV28; clone size: NA; CDR3 protein: ASSLGGGRQPQH
J gene: TRBJ2-6; V gene: TRBV5-5; clone size: NA; CDR3 protein: ASSFPEGSGANVLT
J gene: TRBJ1-1; V gene: TRBV7-9; clone size: once; CDR3 protein: ASGPENTGKAF
J gene: TRBJ2-1; V gene: TRBV19; clone size: NA; CDR3 protein: ASSPQAGVMVFEQF
J gene: TRBJ2-1; V gene: TRBV29-1; clone size: NA; CDR3 protein: SVEASGRARQF
J gene: TRBJ2-7; V gene: TRBV7-2; clone size: NA; CDR3 protein: ASRSGDSSYEQY
J gene: TRBJ2-3; V gene: TRBV19; clone size: NA; CDR3 protein: ASAWDINTDTQY
J gene: TRBJ2-5; V gene: TRBV25-1; clone size: NA; CDR3 protein: ASEAGLAGGPQETQY
J gene: TRBJ1-6; V gene: TRBV7-2; clone size: NA; CDR3 protein: ASSLSTVIASPLH
J gene: TRBJ1-5; V gene: TRBV15; clone size: few; CDR3 protein: ATSRGMRGFNQPQH
J gene: TRBJ2-3; V gene: TRBV29-1; clone size: NA; CDR3 protein: SVPGQVTDTQY
J gene: TRBJ2-3; V gene: TRBV5-4; clone size: few; CDR3 protein: ASSKGLAGAATQY
J gene: TRBJ2-3; V gene: TRBV6-1; clone size: NA; CDR3 protein: ASIAGGQGDTQY
J gene: TRBJ2-1; V gene: TRBV7-3; clone size: NA; CDR3 protein: ASSQGPGGHNEQF
J gene: TRBJ2-7; V gene: TRBV6-5; clone size: NA; CDR3 protein: ASSYSGQSYEQY
J gene: TRBJ2-7; V gene: TRBV6-5; clone size: NA; CDR3 protein: ASSPWGSGVYEQY
J gene: NA; V gene: TRBV5-6; clone size: NA; CDR3 protein: ASSGRAGGTYEQY
J gene: TRBJ1-4; V gene: TRBV14; clone size: NA; CDR3 protein: ASSQVGQGGEKLF
J gene: TRBJ2-5; V gene: TRBV7-2; clone size: NA; CDR3 protein: ASSPGLAGGFGVAQY
J gene: TRBJ1-5; V gene: TRBV29-1; clone size: NA; CDR3 protein: SVGMGRVQPQH
J gene: TRBJ2-5; V gene: TRBV14; clone size: NA; CDR3 protein: ASSRDSTSWETQY
J gene: TRBJ2-4; V gene: TRBV4-1; clone size: NA; CDR3 protein: ASSPGQGENIQY
J gene: TRBJ1-3; V gene: TRBV6-5; clone size: NA; CDR3 protein: ASSYGRGLGNTIY
J gene: TRBJ2-3; V gene: TRBV29-1; clone size: NA; CDR3 protein: SARPGGGTDTQY
J gene: TRBJ2-2; V gene: TRBV6-1; clone size: NA; CDR3 protein: ASSREEVTGELF
J gene: TRBJ1-3; V gene: TRBV19; clone size: NA; CDR3 protein: ASSILFSGNTIY
J gene: TRBJ2-7; V gene: TRBV7-9; clone size: NA; CDR3 protein: SSSPAGRYYEQY
J gene: TRBJ1-2; V gene: TRBV11-2; clone size: NA; CDR3 protein: ASGNEGDGYT
J gene: NA; V gene: TRBV9; clone size: NA; CDR3 protein: ASSVGSLPHEQY
J gene: TRBJ2-5; V gene: TRBV5-5; clone size: NA; CDR3 protein: ASSLGTGTGGKETQY
J gene: TRBJ2-2; V gene: TRBV9; clone size: NA; CDR3 protein: ASKETGGLTGELF
J gene: TRBJ2-1; V gene: TRBV28; clone size: NA; CDR3 protein: ASNMGRLSSYNEQF
J gene: TRBJ1-5; V gene: TRBV7-2; clone size: once; CDR3 protein: ASSSRTGDNQPQH
J gene: TRBJ2-1; V gene: TRBV27; clone size: NA; CDR3 protein: ASNRAGGPNNEQF
J gene: TRBJ1-6; V gene: TRBV5-1; clone size: few; CDR3 protein: ASTTVNSPLH
J gene: TRBJ2-3; V gene: TRBV28; clone size: once; CDR3 protein: ASSFSGTTDTQY
J gene: TRBJ2-5; V gene: TRBV2; clone size: NA; CDR3 protein: ASSDQYRGGFETQY
J gene: TRBJ2-1; V gene: TRBV28; clone size: NA; CDR3 protein: APTYHQGLAGGKSSYNEQF
J gene: TRBJ2-1; V gene: TRBV9; clone size: NA; CDR3 protein: ASSVEGVGGNEQF
J gene: TRBJ2-3; V gene: TRBV9; clone size: NA; CDR3 protein: ASSVEGGGASDTQY
J gene: TRBJ1-1; V gene: TRBV6-1; clone size: NA; CDR3 protein: ASSESTTVNTEAF
J gene: TRBJ2-1; V gene: TRBV19; clone size: NA; CDR3 protein: ASSIGPTSGRALDYNEQF
J gene: TRBJ2-7; V gene: TRBV10-1; clone size: few; CDR3 protein: ASSEGLTPPYEQY
J gene: TRBJ2-6; V gene: TRBV25-1; clone size: NA; CDR3 protein: ASIMTGTGANVLT
J gene: TRBJ1-1; V gene: TRBV5-1; clone size: NA; CDR3 protein: ASSLAAPGTIGDTEAF
J gene: TRBJ2-6; V gene: TRBV30; clone size: NA; CDR3 protein: AGGAGYFSGANVLT
J gene: TRBJ2-3; V gene: TRBV7-3; clone size: NA; CDR3 protein: ASSRGGASTDTQY